Each of the 18 T cell receptor beta chains below was sequenced from the same sample in a study of shared clonotypes between healthy human individuals. Terminally differentiated effector memory CD45RA+ cells were left out of the naive CD8 fraction, which was CD45RO-negative and positively selected for CCR7. The assay was immunoSEQ multiplex PCR, and TCRdb's table has in-frame clones only and misses some. The sample carries about 2 million clones, about 94% recorded once. The sample comprised naive CD8+ T cells sorted from blood. The receptors were gathered from a man younger than 35 in good health.

The genes are TRBV13 and TRBJ2-5, with TRBD2 matching 10 bases. CDR1 is PRHDT and CDR2 is FYEKMQ in the germline V gene (reference sequence). The CDR3 runs 15 residues. V was clipped by 3 bases and J by 5 bases; unmatched bases: 6. CDR3 nucleotide sequence: TGTGCCAGCAGCTTGAGCGGGGGGGCCTGGGAGACCCAGTACTTC. Translated, it gives CASSLSGGAWETQYF.

This chain connects TRBV9 to TRBJ1-1; D possibly corresponds to TRBD1 (6 bases). Trimming stripped 4 bases from V and 3 bases from J, with 13 bases between. The CDR3 loop spans 14 amino acids. CDR1 is SGDLS and CDR2 is YYNGEE in the germline V gene. CDR3 nucleotides: TGTGCCAGCAGCCGGGACACAATGGACACTGAAGCTTTCTTT. It is translated as CASSRDTMDTEAFF.

V gene TRBV28 combines with J gene TRBJ1-2, with 7 nucleotides matching TRBD1. The J segment lost 5 bases and the V segment lost 6 bases, leaving 6 bases of the junction unmatched. The CDR3 covers 13 residues. From germline, CDR1 is MDHEN and CDR2 SYDVKM. The CDR3 DNA is TGTGCCAGCAGCAGGGACAGACGGTATGGCTACACCTTC. Translating it yields CASSRDRRYGYTF.

Concerning this clone: This sample includes further DNA sequences coding for the same CDR3. The chain is built from TRBV5-6 and TRBJ2-7; tentative D call: TRBD1 (5 bases). The V gene lost 2 bases and the J gene lost 2 bases, with 11 bases spanning the gap. Germline V gene data show CDR1 as SGHDT and CDR2 as YYEEEE. The CDR3 is 14 residues long. The DNA of the CDR3 is TGTGCCAGCAGCTTTGGTCCAGGGACCTACGAGCAGTACTTC. Encoded protein: CASSFGPGTYEQYF.

The genes are TRBV11-1 and TRBJ2-5; 10 bases fit TRBD2. The CDR3 is made up of 15 amino acids. Germline-derived CDR1 and CDR2 are SGHAT and FQDESV (reference sequence). Trimming removed 4 bases from V and 4 bases from J; junction bases left unmatched: 6. This chain's CDR3 is CASSSSGGEGETQYF. The CDR3 bases are TGTGCCAGCAGCTCCAGCGGGGGGGAAGGAGAGACCCAGTACTTC.

Worth noting for this clone: The sample holds other DNA sequences that translate to the same CDR3. The gene calls are TRBV6-1 and TRBJ2-7, with TRBD2 identical over 10 bases. The CDR3 consists of 14 residues. The V segment lost 1 base and the J segment 3 bases; nucleotides outside the gene matches: 0. CDR1 is MNHNS and CDR2 is SASEGT in the germline V gene. The CDR3 reads CASSEGLAGYEQYF. The CDR3 bases are TGTGCCAGCAGTGAAGGACTAGCGGGCTACGAGCAGTACTTC.

This rearrangement joins TRBV2 to TRBJ1-5, with 9 bases matching TRBD1. CDR1 is SNHLY and CDR2 is FYNNEI in the germline V gene. The junction had 8 bases not matched to a gene; V was cut back by 6 bases and J by 2 bases. The CDR3 spans 16 residues. The CDR3 coding sequence is TGTGCCAGCAGGCCTCCGGGACAGGGCCGCAATCAGCCCCAGCATTTT. Protein: CASRPPGQGRNQPQHF.

This chain connects TRBV9 to TRBJ2-7; D perhaps matches TRBD2 (6 bases). This CDR3 has 14 amino acids. Deletions cut 4 bases from V and 4 bases from J, with 15 bases between. The germline V gene encodes CDR1 SGDLS and CDR2 YYNGEE. The CDR3 loop reads CASSREGLPYEQYF. CDR3 DNA sequence: TGTGCCAGCAGCAGAGAGGGACTCCCGTACGAGCAGTACTTC.

The chain joins TRBV30 to TRBJ2-7; D is ambiguous. This CDR3 region has 14 residues. Trimming left V 0 bases short and J 0 bases short, with 9 bases between. Germline CDR1 reads GTSNPN; CDR2 reads SVGIG (reference sequence). DNA for the CDR3: TGTGCCTGGAGTGTCAGCAGTTTCTCCTACGAGCAGTACTTC. It is translated as CAWSVSSFSYEQYF. Supplemented by reference TRBV30 and TRBJ2-7, the full variable domain reads SQTIHQWPATLVQPVGSPLSLECTVEGTSNPNLYWYRQAAGRGLQLLFYSVGIGQISSEVPQNLSASRPQDRQFILSSKKLLLSDSGFYLCAWSVSSFSYEQYFGPGTRLTVT.

The chain joins TRBV7-2 to TRBJ2-3; no firm D call. The V gene lost 1 base and the J gene lost 1 base, with 6 bases spanning the gap. Germline V CDR1 and CDR2: SGHTA, FQGNSA. The CDR3 sequence is 14 residues long. The CDR3 loop is CASSLGVGTDTQYF. CDR3 sequence (DNA): TGTGCCAGCAGCTTAGGAGTGGGCACAGATACGCAGTATTTT.

V usage is TRBV5-1 and J usage is TRBJ2-2; D is perhaps TRBD2 (5 bases). This CDR3 region has 13 residues. V was pared by 0 bases and J by 6 bases, with 6 bases between. Germline V gene lookup returns CDR1 SGHRS and CDR2 YFSETQ. CDR3 residues: CASSLVGAGELFF. The CDR3 region has the DNA TGCGCCAGCAGCTTGGTCGGGGCCGGGGAGCTGTTTTTT.

The rearrangement joins TRBV5-6 to TRBJ1-2; D remains ambiguous. Germline V gene data show CDR1 as SGHDT and CDR2 as YYEEEE. CDR3 length: 14 amino acids. Trimming took 3 bases from V and 4 from J, leaving 13 bases between them. CDR3 loop: CASSSMAVGYGYTF. The CDR3 nucleotides are TGTGCCAGCAGCTCGATGGCAGTGGGCTATGGCTACACCTTC.

V usage is TRBV15 and J usage is TRBJ2-7; D is unclear. CDR3 length equals 13 residues. From germline, CDR1 is LNHNV and CDR2 YYDKDF (reference sequence). The V gene lost 0 bases and the J gene lost 0 bases, with 3 bases spanning the gap. CDR3 residues: CATSREPSYEQYF. The CDR3 nucleotides are TGTGCCACCAGCAGAGAACCCTCCTACGAGCAGTACTTC.

The chain carries TRBV5-1 and TRBJ2-7; D is possibly TRBD1 (6 bases). Germline V CDR1 and CDR2: SGHRS, YFSETQ. The CDR3 consists of 12 residues. Trimming cost V 2 bases and J 7 bases, with 10 bases left between them. The CDR3: CASSFTGPEQYF. The DNA for the CDR3 is TGCGCCAGCAGCTTTACAGGGCCTGAGCAGTACTTC.

This clone was seen only a few times. J is TRBJ2-7 and V is TRBV2; D remains unclear. The V gene lost 3 bases and the J gene lost 3 bases, with 6 bases spanning the gap. The CDR3 consists of 12 residues. CDR1 SNHLY and CDR2 FYNNEI come from the germline V gene. Here the CDR3 reads CASSDSNYEQYF. DNA of the CDR3: TGTGCCAGCAGTGACAGCAACTACGAGCAGTACTTC.

The chain links TRBV25-1 to TRBJ2-1, with D possibly being TRBD1 (6 bases). CDR1 and CDR2 (germline): MGHDK, SYGVNS. The CDR3 is 13 amino acids. V lost 3 bases and J 6 bases, leaving 9 bases between the germline ends. This CDR3 reads CASSDLGGNEQFF. CDR3 in DNA: TGTGCCAGCAGTGATCTAGGGGGCAATGAGCAGTTCTTC. Using reference TRBV25-1 and TRBJ2-1 for the parts outside the CDR3, the full variable domain is EADIYQTPRYLVIGTGKKITLECSQTMGHDKMYWYQQDPGMELHLIHYSYGVNSTEKGDLSSESTVSRIRTEHFPLTLESARPSHTSQYLCASSDLGGNEQFFGPGTRLTVL.

This clone was seen once. This CDR3 reads CASSKAGAGDEQYF. The CDR3 region has the DNA TGTGCCAGCAGTAAAGCCGGGGCCGGGGACGAGCAGTACTTC. This sequence joins TRBV6-6 and TRBJ2-7, with D possibly called TRBD1 or TRBD2 (5 bases each). The CDR3 sequence is 14 residues long. V lost 5 bases to trimming and J lost 5 bases, with 16 bases between them. The germline V gene encodes CDR1 MNHNY and CDR2 SVGAGI (reference sequence).

As regards this clone: Distinct nucleotide sequences in the sample also encode this CDR3. The chain employs TRBV6-5 and TRBJ1-6; TRBD1 aligns across 9 bases. The germline CDR1 and CDR2 sequences are MNHEY and SVGAGI. The V segment lost 4 bases and the J segment 9 bases; nucleotides outside the gene matches: 4. CDR3 length: 14 residues. CDR3 DNA: TGTGCCAGCAGTTCACAGGGGGCGAGTTCACCCCTCCACTTT. Its protein is CASSSQGASSPLHF.